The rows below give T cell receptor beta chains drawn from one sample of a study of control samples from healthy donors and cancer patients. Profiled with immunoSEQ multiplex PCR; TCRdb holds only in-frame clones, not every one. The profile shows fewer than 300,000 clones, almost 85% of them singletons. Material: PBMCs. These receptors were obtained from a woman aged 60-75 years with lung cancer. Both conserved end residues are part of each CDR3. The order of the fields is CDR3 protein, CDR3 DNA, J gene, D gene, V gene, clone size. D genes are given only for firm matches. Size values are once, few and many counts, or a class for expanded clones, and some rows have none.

cdr3_aa: CASLGYGENTEAFF
cdr3_nt: TGTGCCAGCCTTGGGTATGGCGAGAACACTGAAGCTTTCTTT
j_call: TRBJ1-1
d_call: NA
v_call: TRBV2
clone_size: few

cdr3_aa: CASSRDSQETQYF
cdr3_nt: TGTGCCAGCAGCCGGGACAGCCAAGAGACCCAGTACTTC
j_call: TRBJ2-5
d_call: TRBD1
v_call: TRBV9
clone_size: NA

cdr3_aa: CASSIQGPNTEAFF
cdr3_nt: TGTGCCAGTAGTATTCAGGGGCCGAACACTGAAGCTTTCTTT
j_call: TRBJ1-1
d_call: NA
v_call: TRBV19
clone_size: NA

cdr3_aa: CASSAGGSTEAFF
cdr3_nt: TGTGCCAGCAGCGCCGGGGGAAGCACTGAAGCTTTCTTT
j_call: TRBJ1-1
d_call: NA
v_call: TRBV9
clone_size: NA

cdr3_aa: CASSSNSYNEQFF
cdr3_nt: TGTGCCAGCAGCTCCAACAGTTACAATGAGCAGTTCTTC
j_call: TRBJ2-1
d_call: NA
v_call: TRBV7-3
clone_size: once

cdr3_aa: CSVDRLGGGTDTQYF
cdr3_nt: TGCAGCGTTGATAGGCTCGGGGGTGGCACAGATACGCAGTATTTT
j_call: TRBJ2-3
d_call: NA
v_call: TRBV29-1
clone_size: NA

cdr3_aa: CASSPPTSKYEQYF
cdr3_nt: TGTGCCAGCTCACCACCGACTAGTAAGTACGAGCAGTACTTC
j_call: TRBJ2-7
d_call: NA
v_call: TRBV18
clone_size: NA

cdr3_aa: CASGIGTTGSPLHF
cdr3_nt: TGCGCCAGCGGAATTGGGACAACTGGCTCACCCCTCCACTTT
j_call: TRBJ1-6
d_call: NA
v_call: TRBV10-2
clone_size: NA

cdr3_aa: CASSFLEGEAFF
cdr3_nt: TGTGCCAGTAGTTTCCTGGAGGGGGAAGCTTTCTTT
j_call: TRBJ1-1
d_call: NA
v_call: TRBV19
clone_size: NA

cdr3_aa: CASSRGLAGGGEQYF
cdr3_nt: TGTGCCAGCAGCCGCGGACTAGCGGGCGGGGGAGAGCAGTACTTC
j_call: TRBJ2-7
d_call: TRBD2
v_call: TRBV3-1/TRBV3-2
clone_size: NA

cdr3_aa: CSVSQRNTGELFF
cdr3_nt: TGCAGCGTTAGTCAACGGAACACCGGGGAGCTGTTTTTT
j_call: TRBJ2-2
d_call: NA
v_call: TRBV29-1
clone_size: few

cdr3_aa: CASSPGASGRTDTQYF
cdr3_nt: TGTGCCAGCAGCCCCGGAGCTAGCGGCCGCACAGATACGCAGTATTTT
j_call: TRBJ2-3
d_call: TRBD2
v_call: TRBV3-1/TRBV3-2
clone_size: NA

cdr3_aa: CASSVAGDYNEQFF
cdr3_nt: TGTGCCAGCAGCGTAGCCGGAGACTACAATGAGCAGTTCTTC
j_call: TRBJ2-1
d_call: NA
v_call: TRBV9
clone_size: NA

cdr3_aa: CASSPSAAGEKLFF
cdr3_nt: TGTGCCAGCTCACCATCAGCTGCGGGTGAAAAACTGTTTTTT
j_call: TRBJ1-4
d_call: NA
v_call: TRBV18
clone_size: NA

cdr3_aa: CASSQGPGGPYEQYF
cdr3_nt: TGTGCCAGCAGCCAAGGCCCAGGGGGCCCCTACGAGCAGTACTTC
j_call: TRBJ2-7
d_call: TRBD1
v_call: TRBV4-2
clone_size: many

cdr3_aa: CASSLGRQGYNYGYTF
cdr3_nt: TGCGCCAGCAGCTTGGGTCGACAGGGCTATAACTATGGCTACACCTTC
j_call: TRBJ1-2
d_call: TRBD1
v_call: TRBV5-1
clone_size: NA

cdr3_aa: CASSPLLDRTANSYEQYF
cdr3_nt: TGTGCCAGCAGCCCCCTTCTTGACAGGACCGCGAACTCCTACGAGCAGTACTTC
j_call: TRBJ2-7
d_call: NA
v_call: TRBV11-2
clone_size: NA

cdr3_aa: CATSDSTTGAYNEQFF
cdr3_nt: TGTGCCACCAGTGATTCAACGACCGGTGCCTACAATGAGCAGTTCTTC
j_call: TRBJ2-1
d_call: NA
v_call: TRBV24-1
clone_size: NA

cdr3_aa: CASSIRDREGELFF
cdr3_nt: TGTGCCAGCAGCATCCGGGACAGGGAGGGGGAGCTGTTTTTT
j_call: TRBJ2-2
d_call: TRBD1
v_call: TRBV2
clone_size: NA

cdr3_aa: CASSLQELVSPLHF
cdr3_nt: TGCGCCAGCAGCTTGCAGGAGTTGGTTTCACCCCTCCACTTT
j_call: TRBJ1-6
d_call: NA
v_call: TRBV5-1
clone_size: NA

cdr3_aa: CASSQDRWYEQYF
cdr3_nt: TGTGCCAGCAGCCAAGATAGGTGGTACGAGCAGTACTTC
j_call: TRBJ2-7
d_call: NA
v_call: TRBV3-1/TRBV3-2
clone_size: NA

cdr3_aa: CASSHSWGRNYEQYF
cdr3_nt: TGTGCCAGCAGCCATTCGTGGGGCAGAAACTACGAGCAGTACTTC
j_call: TRBJ2-7
d_call: NA
v_call: TRBV13
clone_size: NA

cdr3_aa: CASSLPGQGGETQYF
cdr3_nt: TGTGCCAGCAGTCTCCCCGGACAGGGTGGGGAGACCCAGTACTTC
j_call: TRBJ2-5
d_call: TRBD1
v_call: TRBV2
clone_size: NA

cdr3_aa: CASSLNTVEAFF
cdr3_nt: TGCGCCAGCAGCTTAAATACAGTTGAAGCTTTCTTT
j_call: TRBJ1-1
d_call: NA
v_call: TRBV5-1
clone_size: NA

cdr3_aa: CASSPKGRMNTEAFF
cdr3_nt: TGTGCCAGCAGCCCGAAGGGACGGATGAACACTGAAGCTTTCTTT
j_call: TRBJ1-1
d_call: NA
v_call: TRBV7-8
clone_size: NA

cdr3_aa: CASSQGAGTGNTIYF
cdr3_nt: TGTGCCAGCAGCCAAGGGGCGGGGACTGGAAACACCATATATTTT
j_call: TRBJ1-3
d_call: NA
v_call: TRBV4-2
clone_size: NA

cdr3_aa: CASTIEGRGTGELFF
cdr3_nt: TGTGCCAGTACCATTGAGGGGCGCGGCACCGGGGAGCTGTTTTTT
j_call: TRBJ2-2
d_call: NA
v_call: TRBV19
clone_size: NA

cdr3_aa: CASSPQMGPENTEAFF
cdr3_nt: TGTGCCAGCTCACCACAGATGGGGCCGGAGAACACTGAAGCTTTCTTT
j_call: TRBJ1-1
d_call: NA
v_call: TRBV18
clone_size: NA

cdr3_aa: CASRGTASAGWGYTF
cdr3_nt: TGTGCCAGCAGGGGGACAGCTTCTGCTGGATGGGGCTACACCTTC
j_call: TRBJ1-2
d_call: TRBD1
v_call: TRBV27
clone_size: NA

cdr3_aa: CASSLSEGPDTQYF
cdr3_nt: TGTGCCAGCAGCTTGAGCGAGGGTCCAGATACGCAGTATTTT
j_call: TRBJ2-3
d_call: NA
v_call: TRBV5-4
clone_size: NA

cdr3_aa: CASIGGGNQPQHF
cdr3_nt: TGTGCCAGCATCGGAGGGGGCAATCAGCCCCAGCATTTT
j_call: TRBJ1-5
d_call: NA
v_call: TRBV6-7
clone_size: NA

cdr3_aa: CASSQEGYGQGNEAFF
cdr3_nt: TGCGCCAGCAGCCAAGAAGGATACGGACAGGGTAATGAAGCTTTCTTT
j_call: TRBJ1-1
d_call: TRBD1
v_call: TRBV4-1
clone_size: NA